This is a list of T cell receptor beta chains from one sample in a study of blood T cell repertoires in COVID-19. Produced via immunoSEQ multiplex PCR; TCRdb's table is partial and in-frame only. The sample records approximately 170,000 clones, less than 85% being singletons. The sequencing sample was made of PBMCs or T cells enriched from blood (not recorded which). The receptors were gathered from a woman in her twenties or thirties who had recovered from COVID-19. Both conserved end residues are part of each CDR3. D genes are given only for firm matches. Some rows mark clone size as missing; the rest say once, few, many or name a class of expanded clone.

-	-	TRBV5-5	TRBJ1-1	CASRTLGRPAFF	TGTGCCAGCAGGACATTGGGCAGGCCGGCTTTCTTT
TRBD1	-	TRBV29-1	TRBJ2-3	CSAYGTGVSTDTQYF	TGCAGCGCCTACGGGACAGGGGTTTCCACAGATACGCAGTATTTT
-	-	TRBV12-5	TRBJ2-1	CASGLVPPREQFF	TGTGCTAGTGGTTTGGTTCCCCCACGGGAGCAGTTCTTC
TRBD1	-	TRBV5-4	TRBJ2-1	CASSSRTGGANEQFF	TGTGCCAGCAGCTCACGGACAGGGGGAGCGAATGAGCAGTTCTTC
-	-	TRBV7-2	TRBJ2-3	CASSLGATPWAPDTQYF	TGTGCCAGCAGCTTAGGGGCCACCCCCTGGGCGCCAGATACGCAGTATTTT
-	once	TRBV7-3	TRBJ2-1	CASSFGGYNEQFF	TGTGCCAGCAGCTTTGGGGGGTACAATGAGCAGTTCTTC
-	-	TRBV6-1	TRBJ1-1	CASSEASVGLMNTEAFF	TGTGCCAGCAGTGAAGCGAGCGTCGGGTTGATGAACACTGAAGCTTTCTTT
-	-	TRBV11-3	TRBJ2-1	CASSLGRGEQFF	TGTGCCAGCAGCTTAGGTAGGGGGGAGCAGTTCTTC
TRBD1	few	TRBV6-5	TRBJ1-3	CASSYGRGSGNTIYF	TGTGCCAGCAGTTACGGCAGGGGGTCTGGAAACACCATATATTTT
-	-	TRBV5-1	TRBJ2-1	CASSYRVPEQFF	TGCGCCAGCAGCTACAGGGTCCCTGAGCAGTTCTTC
TRBD2	-	TRBV7-9	TRBJ2-1	CASSLELAGVLNEQFF	TGTGCCAGCAGCTTAGAACTAGCGGGAGTCTTAAATGAGCAGTTCTTC
-	-	TRBV6-2/TRBV6-3	TRBJ2-5	CASSYSYRTLATQYF	TGTGCCAGCAGTTACTCCTACAGGACCCTTGCGACCCAGTACTTC
TRBD2	few	TRBV2	TRBJ2-5	CASSEAESGVQETQYF	TGTGCCAGCAGTGAAGCGGAAAGCGGGGTCCAAGAGACCCAGTACTTC
-	-	TRBV5-4	TRBJ1-2	CASSLYPGGGSNYGYTF	TGTGCCAGCAGCTTGTACCCGGGCGGGGGATCTAACTATGGCTACACCTTC
-	-	TRBV2	TRBJ1-5	CASSEDPFRPQHF	TGTGCCAGCAGTGAAGACCCCTTTAGGCCCCAGCATTTT
-	few	TRBV10-1	TRBJ2-2	CASRDSPNTGELFF	TGCGCCAGCAGGGACAGTCCGAACACCGGGGAGCTGTTTTTT
-	-	TRBV18	TRBJ1-1	CASSKGANTEAFF	TGTGCCAGCTCAAAAGGAGCGAACACTGAAGCTTTCTTT
TRBD2	-	TRBV25-1	TRBJ2-3	CASREDSAGGTQYF	TGTGCCAGCAGGGAGGACTCAGCGGGAGGGACGCAGTATTTT
TRBD1	-	TRBV28	TRBJ1-1	CASSFRTGDGTEAFF	TGTGCCAGCAGTTTCCGGACAGGGGACGGGACTGAAGCTTTCTTT
TRBD2	-	TRBV11-3	TRBJ2-7	CASSPSGNGTYEQYF	TGTGCCAGCAGCCCGAGCGGGAATGGCACCTACGAGCAGTACTTC
-	once	TRBV5-5	TRBJ2-4	CASGEEGQISNIQYF	TGTGCCAGTGGAGAGGAGGGGCAAATCTCAAACATTCAGTACTTC
TRBD2	once	TRBV5-6	TRBJ2-3	CASSSLSSGGRSDTQYF	TGTGCCAGCAGCTCCCTTTCTAGCGGGGGACGATCAGATACGCAGTATTTT
TRBD1	-	TRBV10-3	TRBJ2-5	CAMADRQGGQETQYF	TGTGCCATGGCTGATAGACAGGGTGGGCAGGAGACCCAGTACTTC
TRBD1	-	TRBV5-1	TRBJ2-7	CASSKGQDYYEQYF	TGCGCCAGCAGTAAGGGACAGGATTACTACGAGCAGTACTTC
-	-	TRBV5-5	TRBJ1-3	CASSLLNTYGRGNTIYF	TGTGCCAGCAGCTTGTTGAACACTTACGGGAGAGGAAACACCATATATTTT
-	few	TRBV7-2	TRBJ2-3	CASSRQRAGTDTQYF	TGTGCCAGCAGCCGTCAGCGGGCCGGCACAGATACGCAGTATTTT
TRBD2	few	TRBV29-1	TRBJ2-5	CSVAIAGGLSGETQYF	TGCAGCGTTGCTATAGCGGGAGGTCTCTCGGGAGAGACCCAGTACTTC
-	-	TRBV6-5	TRBJ1-2	CASSPGGFEGYGYTF	TGTGCCAGCAGTCCGGGGGGCTTCGAGGGGTATGGCTACACCTTC
-	-	TRBV1	TRBJ2-3	CTSSPCSPDTQYF	TGCACCAGCAGCCCTTGTTCTCCGGATACGCAGTATTTT
-	once	TRBV5-1	TRBJ1-5	CASSLTGDQPQHF	TGCGCCAGCAGCTTGACAGGAGATCAGCCCCAGCATTTT
TRBD1	few	TRBV5-4	TRBJ2-3	CASSLFGTGGAHTDTQYF	TGTGCCAGCAGCTTGTTTGGGACAGGGGGTGCTCACACAGATACGCAGTATTTT
-	-	TRBV28	TRBJ1-4	CASSLQGEKLFF	TGTGCCAGCAGTTTACAGGGTGAAAAACTGTTTTTT
-	-	TRBV6-1	TRBJ1-6	CASSEAGANSPLHF	TGTGCCAGCAGTGAAGCTGGGGCAAATTCACCCCTCCACTTT
TRBD1	-	TRBV9	TRBJ2-7	CASSSRGQGYEQYF	TGTGCCAGCAGCTCGAGGGGACAGGGCTACGAGCAGTACTTC
TRBD2	-	TRBV14	TRBJ2-1	CASSQERLALSYNEQFF	TGTGCCAGCAGCCAAGAAAGACTAGCGCTCTCCTACAATGAGCAGTTCTTC